These 14 T cell receptor beta chains were sequenced from one sample in a study of T cell clonotyping in hematopoietic cell transplantation. Method: immunoSEQ multiplex PCR; TCRdb's copy keeps in-frame clones and lacks some. The data show tens of thousands of clones, roughly 95% seen once. Time point denoted: recipient sample about 28 days before transplant, after cytoreduction. The sequencing here drew on peripheral blood mononuclear cells, taken before stem cell transplant. Receptors originate from a woman aged 45 to 65 with acute myeloid leukemia. Some clones in this sample may be carry-over from other donors' samples.

The V call is TRBV6-1, the J call TRBJ1-2; D unclear. V was trimmed by 1 base and J by 2 bases, leaving 5 bases between them. The CDR3 has 13 residues. Germline assignment: CDR1 MNHNS and CDR2 SASEGT. The CDR3 sequence is CASSEDRNYGYTF. The CDR3 DNA sequence: TGTGCCAGCAGTGAAGACCGCAACTATGGCTACACCTTC.

This chain uses TRBV5-1 with TRBJ1-2; TRBD1 might be the D (5 bases). Germline CDR1 reads SGHRS; CDR2 reads YFSETQ. The CDR3 has 14 amino acids. V shed 1 base and J shed 3 bases, with 10 bases lying between them. DNA of the CDR3: TGCGCCAGCAGCTTGTCCCCCAGGGACTATGGCTACACCTTC. Protein sequence: CASSLSPRDYGYTF.

V is TRBV4-2 and J is TRBJ1-3; D gene uncertain. The germline V and J ends were trimmed by 0 bases and 0 bases, with 12 bases remaining between them. The CDR3 runs to 17 residues. Germline CDR1 reads LGHNA; CDR2 reads YNFKEQ. CDR3 in DNA: TGTGCCAGCAGCCAAGATATTGCCGGAAACTCTGGAAACACCATATATTTT. This codes for CASSQDIAGNSGNTIYF.

The chain links TRBV29-1 to TRBJ1-1, with D unclear. Germline V gene sequence: CDR1 SQVTM, CDR2 ANQGSEA. The CDR3 is made up of 10 amino acids. The V and J ends lost 4 bases and 8 bases respectively, with 8 bases between them. The CDR3 DNA is TGCAGCGTTGTGGCAACCGAAGCTTTCTTT. Encoded protein: CSVVATEAFF.

The chain couples TRBV9 to TRBJ2-6; 10 bases map to TRBD1. Trimming at V came to 3 bases and at J to 2 bases, leaving 5 bases not matched to a gene. The CDR3 is 17 amino acids. Germline CDR1 reads SGDLS; CDR2 reads YYNGEE. The CDR3 sequence: CASSAGTGAAGANVLTF. In DNA, the CDR3 is TGTGCCAGCAGCGCGGGGACAGGGGCCGCTGGGGCCAACGTCCTGACTTTC.

The chain couples TRBV5-1 to TRBJ2-1; TRBD1 matches at 8 bases. V dropped 7 bases and J dropped 4; count of bases not matched to a gene: 7. The CDR3 consists of 14 residues. CDR1 and CDR2 (germline): SGHRS, YFSETQ. The CDR3 DNA sequence: TGCGCCAGCGGACCGGGACAGGAGTACAATGAGCAGTTCTTC. Translated, it gives CASGPGQEYNEQFF.

J is TRBJ2-1 and V is TRBV14; TRBD2 matches at 7 bases. The CDR3 length is 15 residues. CDR1 is SGHDN and CDR2 is FVKESK in the germline V gene. V shed 2 bases and J 5 bases; nucleotides not matched to a gene: 6. As DNA, the CDR3 is TGTGCCAGCAGCCAATTTCAGCGGGGAAACAATGAGCAGTTCTTC. It specifies CASSQFQRGNNEQFF.

The genes are TRBV6-5 and TRBJ1-3, with 7 bases aligning to TRBD1. After removal of 6 bases from V and 3 bases from J, the junction contained 5 bases not matched to a gene. The germline V gene encodes CDR1 MNHEY and CDR2 SVGAGI. This CDR3 is built from 14 residues. CDR3 DNA: TGTGCCAGCAGCCGGGACAGACTTGGAAACACCATATATTTT. Translated, it gives CASSRDRLGNTIYF.

CDR3 sequence: CASSVVPAGAPYEQYF. CDR3 coding DNA: TGTGCCAGCAGCGTAGTACCCGCAGGAGCCCCCTACGAGCAGTACTTC. The chain has TRBV9 and TRBJ2-7; D not resolved. Trimming left V 0 bases short and J 2 bases short, with 15 bases between. Germline lookup yields CDR1 SGDLS and CDR2 YYNGEE. This CDR3 has 16 amino acids.

This clone was picked up one time. This sequence joins TRBV5-1 and TRBJ2-3; no definite D call. Per germline, CDR1 SGHRS and CDR2 YFSETQ. The length of the CDR3 is 16 residues. Trimming removed 0 bases from V and 0 bases from J, with 11 bases in between. The CDR3 nucleotides are TGCGCCAGCAGCTTGGAGATGGCAGCTAGCACAGATACGCAGTATTTT. Its translation is CASSLEMAASTDTQYF.

The V call is TRBV28, the J call TRBJ2-1; no clear D gene. CDR1 is MDHEN, CDR2 SYDVKM, per germline. CDR3 length: 13 residues. Trimming cost V 7 bases and J 5 bases, with 12 bases left between them. The CDR3 nucleotides read TGTGCCAGCACTCATGGAAGAGACAATGAGCAGTTCTTC. Protein: CASTHGRDNEQFF. Together with reference TRBV28 and TRBJ2-1, the CDR3 gives the full variable domain: DVKVTQSSRYLVKRTGEKVFLECVQDMDHENMFWYRQDPGLGLRLIYFSYDVKMKEKGDIPEGYSVSREKKERFSLILESASTNQTSMYLCASTHGRDNEQFFGPGTRLTVL.

The chain employs TRBV7-2 and TRBJ2-7; tentatively, D is TRBD2 (7 bases). Trimming pared 6 bases from V and 0 bases from J, leaving 12 bases between. Germline lookup yields CDR1 SGHTA and CDR2 FQGNSA. The CDR3 totals 14 residues. The CDR3 here is CASRKGGGSYEQYF. The CDR3 coding sequence is TGTGCCAGCAGAAAAGGGGGGGGCTCCTACGAGCAGTACTTC.

V and J are TRBV20-1 and TRBJ2-3; D unresolved. This CDR3 has 10 amino acids. CDR1 and CDR2 (germline): DFQATT, SNEGSKA (reference sequence). Trimming took 5 bases from V and 5 from J, leaving 5 bases between them. CDR3 nucleotide sequence: TGCAGTGCTCGGGTAGATACGCAGTATTTT. This encodes CSARVDTQYF.

The rearrangement joins TRBV27 to TRBJ2-7; 15 bases fit TRBD2. The CDR3 contains 18 residues. V was pared by 3 bases and J by 1 base, with 7 bases of the junction left unmatched. The germline V gene encodes CDR1 MNHEY and CDR2 SMNVEV (reference sequence). The CDR3 loop is CASSFLPGTSGGSYEQYF. In DNA form, the CDR3 reads TGTGCCAGCAGTTTCCTACCCGGGACTAGCGGGGGGTCCTACGAGCAGTACTTC.